The present T cell receptor beta chain was sequenced within a study of blood T cell repertoires in COVID-19. About the research overall: From the United States, Italy and Spain came samples of acute and convalescent COVID-19.

Germline assignment: CDR1 LNHDA and CDR2 SQIVND (reference sequence). This CDR3 spans 15 amino acids. V shed 1 base, J shed 5 bases, and the junction held 7 bases outside the gene matches. Original processing notes: Researchers report that nucleated cell counts were estimated from reference gene primer amplification. Generated by immunoSEQ multiplex PCR, the TCRdb table keeps only in-frame clones and is missing some. The DNA gave D and trimming, while V, J and clone size come from that table. The sample yields 90,000 to 110,000 clones, roughly four fifths seen once. This clonotype was sampled from a woman aged 65 to 85 with acute or convalescent COVID-19. The sequenced material came from peripheral blood. This chain uses TRBV19 with TRBJ1-1; 7 nucleotides line up with TRBD1. The DNA of the CDR3 is TGTGCCAGTAGTATAGGCGGCAGGGGGTGGACTGAAGCTTTCTTT. It translates to CASSIGGRGWTEAFF.